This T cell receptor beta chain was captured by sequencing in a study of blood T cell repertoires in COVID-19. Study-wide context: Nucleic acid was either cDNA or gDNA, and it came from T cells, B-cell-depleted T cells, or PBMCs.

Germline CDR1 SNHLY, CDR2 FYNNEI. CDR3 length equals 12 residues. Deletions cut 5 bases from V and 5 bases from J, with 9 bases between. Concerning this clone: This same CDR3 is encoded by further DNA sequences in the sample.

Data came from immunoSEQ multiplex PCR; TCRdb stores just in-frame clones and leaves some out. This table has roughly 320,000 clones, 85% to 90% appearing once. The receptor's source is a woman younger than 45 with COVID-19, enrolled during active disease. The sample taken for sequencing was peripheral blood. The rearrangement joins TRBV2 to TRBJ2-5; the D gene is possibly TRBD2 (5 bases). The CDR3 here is CASSRVAETQYF. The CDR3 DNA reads TGTGCCAGCAGTCGGGTAGCGGAGACCCAGTACTTC.